This T cell receptor (beta chain) was obtained from a study of beta chain features in type 1 diabetes. All of the isolated RNA was reverse transcribed, so expressed TCRB transcripts were sequenced. The table came from immunoSEQ multiplex PCR; TCRdb's copy has only in-frame clones and leaves some out. The sample carries hundreds of thousands of clones, approximately 10% recorded once. This clone was detected only a few times. The junction departs from germline at one end; a sequencing error may be responsible. The sample taken for sequencing was naive CD4+ T cells from blood. The source of this sequence is a woman aged 25 to 39 in good health.

The CDR3 here is CASSPHRRQGQEAQYF. The CDR3 DNA follows: TGTGCCAGCAGCCCGCACCGACGACAGGGGCAAGAGGCCCAGTACTTC. This chain links TRBV7-6 with TRBJ2-5, with 8 bases identical to TRBD1. The CDR3 is 16 amino acids. Germline CDR1 is SGHVS and CDR2 is FNYEAQ.